This is a list of T cell receptor beta chains from one sample in a study. TCRdb analysed the RT-PCR reads with MiXCR anew, one entry per CDR3 protein. This table has 550,000 to 750,000 distinct CDR3 sequences, 12% to 15% appearing once. Sequencing was carried out using memory CD4+ T cells from blood. Receptor source: a female donor in good health, serving as a healthy control. Both conserved end residues are part of each CDR3. A D gene is named only where the DNA matches it firmly. Clone size is given for some rows only: seen once, a few or many times, or a class if the clone is expanded.

abundance | d_gene | len | j_gene | v_gene | CDR3aa | CDR3nt
many | TRBD2 | 16 | TRBJ2-3 | TRBV9 | CASSVPEAGEADTQYF | TGTGCCAGCAGCGTCCCGGAAGCGGGAGAGGCGGATACGCAGTATTTT
few | . | 14 | TRBJ1-1 | TRBV5-1 | CASSLAGDLTEAFF | TGCGCCAGCAGCTTGGCAGGGGATCTCACTGAAGCTTTCTTT
. | . | 11 | TRBJ1-2 | TRBV20-1 | CSAGYSSGYTF | TGCAGTGCCGGGTACTCCTCTGGCTACACCTTC
. | . | 14 | TRBJ2-1 | TRBV6-6 | CASSSGRSYNEQFF | TGTGCCAGCAGTTCAGGCAGATCCTACAATGAGCAGTTCTTC
. | TRBD2 | 17 | TRBJ2-1 | TRBV27 | CASSLHLAGVSYNEQFF | TGTGCCAGCAGTTTACACCTAGCGGGAGTCTCCTACAATGAGCAGTTCTTC
many | . | 15 | TRBJ2-3 | TRBV27 | CASSSPPMGTDTQYF | TGTGCCAGCAGTTCCCCACCGATGGGTACAGATACGCAGTATTTT
few | . | 14 | TRBJ1-2 | TRBV6-2/TRBV6-3 | CASSDTTLTIGYTF | TGTGCCAGCAGTGATACGACACTAACCATAGGCTACACCTTC
few | TRBD2 | 14 | TRBJ2-1 | TRBV20-1 | CSAVSGRSWTEQFF | TGCAGTGCTGTTAGCGGGAGATCCTGGACTGAGCAGTTCTTC
. | . | 14 | TRBJ1-4 | TRBV3-1 | CASSFGGIGEKLFF | TGTGCCAGCAGCTTCGGAGGAATAGGTGAAAAACTGTTTTTT
. | . | 14 | TRBJ1-5 | TRBV10-3 | CAISNNRAGQPQHF | TGTGCCATCAGCAACAACAGGGCAGGCCAGCCCCAGCATTTT
few | . | 15 | TRBJ2-2 | TRBV12-3/TRBV12-4 | CASSFQQGNTGELFF | TGTGCCAGCAGTTTTCAACAGGGGAACACCGGGGAGCTGTTTTTT
. | TRBD2 | 20 | TRBJ2-2 | TRBV9 | CASSVAPGVDTSGRTGELFF | TGTGCCAGCAGCGTAGCTCCAGGGGTAGACACTAGCGGGAGGACCGGGGAGCTGTTTTTT
few | . | 16 | TRBJ1-2 | TRBV19 | CASSTFSQTSNYGYTF | TGTGCCAGTAGTACCTTCTCCCAGACCTCTAACTATGGCTACACCTTC
few | TRBD1 | 14 | TRBJ1-2 | TRBV5-1 | CASSLVPGGYGYTF | TGCGCCAGCAGCTTGGTGCCAGGGGGCTATGGCTACACCTTC
. | TRBD2 | 15 | TRBJ2-1 | TRBV5-1 | CASSLGLAGVVEQFF | TGCGCCAGCAGCTTGGGACTAGCGGGAGTTGTTGAGCAGTTCTTC
few | . | 11 | TRBJ1-1 | TRBV29-1 | CSVVAPGEAFF | TGCAGCGTTGTGGCCCCCGGTGAAGCTTTCTTT
few | . | 13 | TRBJ1-6 | TRBV12-3/TRBV12-4 | CASLKTGSSPLHF | TGTGCCAGCCTAAAGACAGGATCCTCACCCCTCCACTTT
few | . | 13 | TRBJ1-1 | TRBV2 | CASSRDQNTEAFF | TGTGCCAGCAGCCGGGACCAGAACACTGAAGCTTTCTTT
many | . | 12 | TRBJ1-5 | TRBV10-2 | CASSDFRQPQHF | TGCGCCAGCAGTGATTTCCGACAGCCCCAGCATTTT
many | TRBD2 | 17 | TRBJ2-7 | TRBV5-1 | CASSPAYPSGNSYEQYF | TGCGCCAGCAGCCCGGCTTATCCTAGCGGTAACTCCTACGAGCAGTACTTC
few | . | 11 | TRBJ1-2 | TRBV6-5 | CASAGHYGYTF | TGTGCCAGCGCGGGGCACTATGGCTACACCTTC
few | . | 16 | TRBJ2-7 | TRBV12-3/TRBV12-4 | CASSNQQLKNHYEQYF | TGTGCCAGCAGTAATCAGCAGCTGAAGAATCACTACGAGCAGTACTTC
many | . | 13 | TRBJ1-2 | TRBV4-3 | CASSHAGIQGYTF | TGCGCCAGCAGCCACGCAGGGATACAGGGCTACACCTTC
few | TRBD1 | 15 | TRBJ2-1 | TRBV4-1 | CASSQVSTGGLEQFF | TGCGCCAGCAGCCAAGTCTCGACAGGGGGACTTGAGCAGTTCTTC
few | . | 13 | TRBJ1-1 | TRBV6-5 | CASSTPDAREAFF | TGTGCCAGCAGTACACCGGACGCTCGTGAAGCTTTCTTT
many | . | 13 | TRBJ1-4 | TRBV12-3/TRBV12-4 | CASSLGSNEKLFF | TGTGCCAGCAGTTTAGGTTCGAACGAAAAACTGTTTTTT
many | . | 14 | TRBJ1-3 | TRBV4-3 | CASSQEWAGNTIYF | TGCGCCAGCAGCCAAGAGTGGGCTGGAAACACCATATATTTT
. | TRBD2 | 14 | TRBJ2-7 | TRBV6-1 | CASPSSGRFAEQYF | TGTGCCAGCCCCTCTAGCGGGAGGTTTGCCGAGCAGTACTTC
many | . | 11 | TRBJ1-1 | TRBV5-1 | CASTSATEAFF | TGCGCCAGCACCTCCGCCACTGAAGCTTTCTTT
. | TRBD2 | 16 | TRBJ2-3 | TRBV28 | CASRRTSSYSTDTQYF | TGTGCCAGCCGGCGGACTAGCAGTTATAGCACAGATACGCAGTATTTT
. | . | 15 | TRBJ2-5 | TRBV5-1 | CASSFGTSAQETQYF | TGCGCCAGCAGCTTTGGGACATCGGCCCAAGAGACCCAGTACTTC
few | . | 13 | TRBJ1-1 | TRBV12-3/TRBV12-4 | CASSSAMNTEAFF | TGTGCCAGCAGCTCCGCCATGAACACTGAAGCTTTCTTT
many | TRBD1 | 17 | TRBJ1-5 | TRBV6-6 | CASSSGTGVKSNQPQHF | TGTGCCAGCAGTTCCGGGACAGGAGTTAAGAGCAATCAGCCCCAGCATTTT
many | . | 15 | TRBJ1-6 | TRBV5-1 | CASSFDGLSSSPLHF | TGCGCCAGCAGCTTCGACGGCTTAAGTTCTTCACCCCTCCACTTT
. | . | 12 | TRBJ2-1 | TRBV29-1 | CTGGSSYNEQFF | TGCACGGGCGGGTCCTCCTACAATGAGCAGTTCTTC
. | TRBD1 | 15 | TRBJ1-2 | TRBV6-5 | CASSPTGGEIYGYTF | TGTGCCAGCAGTCCTACAGGGGGCGAAATATATGGCTACACCTTC
. | . | 16 | TRBJ2-4 | TRBV28 | CASSTRDRIAKNIQYF | TGTGCCAGCAGTACGAGAGACAGGATAGCCAAAAACATTCAGTACTTC
many | . | 15 | TRBJ2-1 | TRBV5-1 | CASSSGTATYNEQFF | TGCGCCAGCAGCTCCGGGACGGCAACCTACAATGAGCAGTTCTTC
. | TRBD1 | 13 | TRBJ2-3 | TRBV7-3 | CASGQGLTDTQYF | TGTGCCAGCGGACAGGGTCTCACAGATACGCAGTATTTT
. | . | 15 | TRBJ1-6 | TRBV20-1 | CSARKGQGSGSHLHF | TGCAGTGCTAGAAAGGGACAAGGGAGTGGATCACACCTCCACTTT
. | . | 16 | TRBJ1-5 | TRBV4-2 | CASSLTMNLGNQPQHF | TGTGCCAGCAGCCTCACGATGAATTTGGGCAATCAGCCCCAGCATTTT